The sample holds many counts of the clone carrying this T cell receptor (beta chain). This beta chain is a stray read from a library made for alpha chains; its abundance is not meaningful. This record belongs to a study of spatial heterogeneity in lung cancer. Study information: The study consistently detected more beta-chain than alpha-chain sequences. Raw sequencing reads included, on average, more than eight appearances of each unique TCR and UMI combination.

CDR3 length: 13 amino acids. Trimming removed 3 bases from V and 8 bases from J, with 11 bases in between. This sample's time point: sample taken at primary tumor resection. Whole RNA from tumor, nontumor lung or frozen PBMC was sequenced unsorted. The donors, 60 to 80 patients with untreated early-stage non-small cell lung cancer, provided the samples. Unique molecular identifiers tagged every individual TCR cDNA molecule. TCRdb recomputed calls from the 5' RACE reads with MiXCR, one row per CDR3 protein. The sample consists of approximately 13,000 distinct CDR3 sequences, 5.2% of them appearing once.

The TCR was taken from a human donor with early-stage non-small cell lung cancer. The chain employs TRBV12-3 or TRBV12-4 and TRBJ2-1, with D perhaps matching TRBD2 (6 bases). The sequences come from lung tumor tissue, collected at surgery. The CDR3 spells CASSFWGLDEQFF. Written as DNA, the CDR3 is TGTGCCAGCAGTTTTTGGGGACTCGATGAGCAGTTCTTC.